This T cell receptor beta chain was retrieved from a study of CD8+ T cells in alopecia areata. Sample treatment: oral pan-JAK inhibitor, 5-10 mg twice daily. Those with alopecia areata gave lesional scalp punch biopsies and peripheral blood. As the sequencing template, cDNA was produced by extracting RNA and reverse transcribing it. Assay used: immunoSEQ multiplex PCR; TCRdb lists only in-frame clones, some missing. The table has approximately 210,000 clones, approximately 61% seen once. The V end lost 6 bases, the J end lost 7 bases, and 16 bases lay between the germline ends. The CDR3 runs to 14 residues. Germline loops: CDR1 LNHDA, CDR2 SQIVND (reference sequence). Whole-study results and caveats: Persistence of many expanded lesional clones was seen in scalp and blood during tofacitinib. Administration of tofacitinib significantly diminished scalp clonality and expanded CD8+ clones within the top 100.

This clone was detected a few times. As yet, its antigen is unknown. Sequences were derived from CD4+ T cells sorted from blood, sampled at week 24, from a patient treated with tofacitinib. V and J are TRBV19 and TRBJ1-5; weak D call: TRBD1 (5 bases). This clonotype originated in a human donor with alopecia areata. The CDR3 spells CASRTVRGEQPQHF. The CDR3 DNA reads as TGTGCCAGTAGAACGGTGAGAGGGGAACAGCCCCAGCATTTT.